This section outlines one T cell receptor (beta chain) sequence together with its context. The sample is drawn from a study of control samples from healthy donors and cancer patients. Data came from immunoSEQ multiplex PCR; TCRdb stores just in-frame clones and leaves some out. The table has 130,000 or so clones, more than 70% seen once. This CDR3 contains 13 residues. V lost 4 bases and J lost 0, with 6 bases in between. CDR1 is SNHLY and CDR2 is FYNNEI in the germline V gene. Sequenced input: blood. J is TRBJ1-1 and V is TRBV2; D ambiguous. This sequence originates from a man aged 50-60 years in good health. CDR3 amino acids: CASSAPMNTEAFF. The CDR3 DNA sequence: TGTGCCAGCAGTGCCCCGATGAACACTGAAGCTTTCTTT.